The clone carrying this T cell receptor beta chain was seen only a few times. Its antigen is undetermined. The repertoire was sequenced with immunoSEQ multiplex PCR; TCRdb's copy has only in-frame clones and lacks some. The sample yields 60,000 to 75,000 clones, approximately 76% seen once. With ipilimumab providing CTLA-4 blockade, focal radiation was administered to patients who had chemo-refractory metastatic non-small-cell lung cancer. The sample originates from a study of radiotherapy plus CTLA-4 blockade in lung cancer. Whole-study context: Objective responses were documented in around 19% of patients, with disease control in around 30%. Study conclusions and caveats: After treatment with radiotherapy plus ipilimumab, TCR clones that came from the tumor expanded in blood.

There are 15 residues in the CDR3. The V end was cut by 4 bases, the J end by 0 bases, with 11 bases between. CDR1 SGHDT and CDR2 YYEEEE come from the germline V gene. The sequencing used peripheral blood, collected from a patient treated with radiotherapy plus ipilimumab. This chain connects TRBV5-6 to TRBJ1-3, with D possibly being TRBD1 (5 bases). The receptor comes from a human donor with non-small cell lung cancer whose response to radiotherapy plus ipilimumab could not be evaluated. Some clones in this sample may be carry-over from other donors' samples. The CDR3 coding sequence is TGTGCCAGCAGCCGACGACAGAGCTCTGGAAACACCATATATTTT. It yields the protein CASSRRQSSGNTIYF.